A selection of T cell receptor beta chains follows, all from one sample in a study of T cells after posttransplantation cyclophosphamide. Measured with immunoSEQ multiplex PCR; TCRdb has only the in-frame clones, and not every one. The repertoire holds over 1,200 clones, roughly 76% seen once, with about 15% in the top ten. Sequencing used CD4+ T cells sorted from PBMCs, obtained after allogeneic stem cell transplant with posttransplant cyclophosphamide. These receptors originate from a male patient in his 50s who received an allogeneic stem cell transplant from an unrelated donor, was CMV-positive, and had acute GVHD only. Some T cells may be the graft donor's. Each CDR3 is given with its conserved first and last residue. The D gene is left open where the match is weak. Only part of the rows carry a size: once, few, many, or a class if the clone is expanded.

NA,TRBJ1-2,NA,TRBV21-1,CASIIPPGQGTYGYTF,TGTGCCAGCATCATCCCTCCGGGACAGGGTACCTATGGCTACACCTTC
NA,TRBJ1-2,NA,TRBV29-1,CSAPRTEGSGYTF,TGCAGCGCTCCGAGGACAGAGGGAAGCGGCTACACCTTC
NA,TRBJ1-2,NA,TRBV7-9,CASSAGDYGYTF,TGTGCCAGCAGCGCAGGGGATTATGGCTACACCTTC
TRBD1,TRBJ1-1,NA,TRBV6-1,CASSSADRRTEAFF,TGTGCCAGCAGTAGTGCGGACAGGCGCACTGAAGCTTTCTTT
NA,TRBJ1-1,large,TRBV4-3,CASSQDWGRNTEAFF,TGCGCCAGCAGCCAAGATTGGGGGCGTAACACTGAAGCTTTCTTT
TRBD1,TRBJ1-1,NA,TRBV30,CAWSVFGTGYPEAFF,TGTGCCTGGAGTGTATTTGGGACAGGGTATCCTGAAGCTTTCTTT
TRBD1,TRBJ2-1,NA,TRBV6-6,CASLNPGTGVSGEQFF,TGTGCCAGCCTGAACCCCGGGACAGGGGTTTCTGGAGAGCAGTTCTTC
NA,TRBJ1-2,NA,TRBV30,CAWIVPGVGHGYTF,TGTGCCTGGATAGTGCCAGGGGTCGGTCATGGCTACACCTTC
NA,TRBJ2-5,NA,TRBV7-9,CASSLDPEETQYF,TGTGCCAGCAGCTTAGACCCCGAGGAGACCCAGTACTTC
NA,TRBJ2-7,NA,TRBV7-2,CASSFGQGPYEQYF,TGTGCCAGCAGCTTCGGCCAGGGGCCTTACGAGCAGTACTTC
NA,TRBJ1-5,NA,TRBV6-1,CASSEDRRQPQHF,TGTGCCAGCAGTGAGGACAGACGGCAGCCCCAGCATTTT
TRBD2,TRBJ2-5,NA,TRBV2,CASSPATSGRRETQYF,TGTGCCAGCAGTCCTGCGACTAGCGGGAGAAGAGAGACCCAGTACTTC
NA,TRBJ1-2,NA,TRBV4-1,CASSLGRANYGYTF,TGCGCCAGCAGCCTCGGGAGGGCTAACTATGGCTACACCTTC
NA,TRBJ1-2,NA,TRBV28,CASSLSGGGLEFGYTF,TGTGCCAGCAGCCTCAGCGGGGGGGGCCTCGAGTTTGGCTACACCTTC
NA,TRBJ2-3,once,TRBV29-1,CSGLITDTQYF,TGCAGCGGCCTAATCACAGATACGCAGTATTTT
NA,TRBJ2-2,few,TRBV18,CASSLGYGNTGELFF,TGTGCCAGCTCACTCGGGTACGGGAACACCGGGGAGCTGTTTTTT
NA,TRBJ2-6,hyperexpanded,TRBV2,CASRAGRDSGANVLTF,TGTGCCAGCAGAGCCGGACGGGACTCTGGGGCCAACGTCCTGACTTTC
TRBD1,TRBJ1-1,NA,TRBV28,CASSLGGQGNTEAFF,TGTGCCAGCAGTTTAGGGGGACAGGGCAACACTGAAGCTTTCTTT
TRBD1,TRBJ1-4,NA,TRBV7-7,CASSPGTGRGEKLFF,TGTGCTAGCAGCCCCGGGACAGGGCGAGGTGAAAAACTGTTTTTT
NA,TRBJ2-4,NA,TRBV19,CASKEGSLAKNIQYF,TGTGCCAGTAAGGAGGGTTCCTTAGCCAAAAACATTCAGTACTTC
TRBD2,TRBJ2-2,few,TRBV4-2,CASSQVGGGAGELFF,TGTGCCAGCAGCCAAGTCGGCGGGGGGGCCGGGGAGCTGTTTTTT
NA,TRBJ2-3,NA,TRBV28,CASSLWDLGGASTDTQYF,TGTGCCAGCAGTTTATGGGACCTGGGGGGGGCTAGCACAGATACGCAGTATTTT
TRBD1,TRBJ2-3,NA,TRBV5-1,CASSQGQGLLDTQYF,TGCGCCAGCAGCCAGGGACAGGGGTTGTTAGATACGCAGTATTTT
TRBD2,TRBJ2-3,NA,TRBV25-1,CASSSSGVKSSTDTQYF,TGTGCCAGCAGCTCTAGCGGGGTGAAATCTAGCACAGATACGCAGTATTTT
NA,TRBJ2-7,NA,TRBV7-9,CASSSTGISYEQYF,TGTGCCAGCAGCTCAACGGGTATCTCCTACGAGCAGTACTTC
TRBD1,TRBJ1-6,NA,TRBV7-8,CASSLGQGGNSPLHF,TGTGCCAGCAGCTTAGGACAGGGTGGCAATTCACCCCTCCACTTT
TRBD1,TRBJ1-1,few,TRBV15,CATSRAVLRTGENTEAFF,TGTGCCACCAGCAGAGCCGTGCTCAGGACAGGGGAAAACACTGAAGCTTTCTTT
NA,TRBJ1-1,NA,TRBV5-6,CASSLVGGEGAEAFF,TGTGCCAGCAGCTTGGTTGGGGGAGAGGGGGCTGAAGCTTTCTTT
NA,TRBJ2-3,NA,TRBV2,CASSPPFTDTQYF,TGTGCCAGCAGTCCCCCCTTCACAGATACGCAGTATTTT
NA,TRBJ2-1,NA,TRBV6-5,CASNRGSSYNEQFF,TGTGCCAGCAATAGGGGGAGCTCCTACAATGAGCAGTTCTTC
NA,TRBJ2-3,NA,TRBV6-1,CASSEVGNRGSTDTQYF,TGTGCCAGCAGTGAAGTCGGTAATAGAGGAAGCACAGATACGCAGTATTTT
NA,TRBJ2-2,NA,TRBV30,CAWSGALAGELFF,TGTGCCTGGAGTGGAGCGTTGGCCGGGGAGCTGTTTTTT
TRBD1,TRBJ1-4,few,TRBV7-2,CASSPGQQRKLFF,TGTGCCAGCAGCCCGGGACAGCAGAGGAAACTGTTTTTT
NA,TRBJ2-7,NA,TRBV6-1,CASSVDRRHSYEQYF,TGTGCCAGCAGTGTTGACAGGCGGCACTCCTACGAGCAGTACTTC
NA,TRBJ2-5,NA,TRBV18,CASSPLGPGIQETQYF,TGTGCCAGCTCACCACTTGGTCCGGGGATCCAAGAGACCCAGTACTTC
TRBD1,TRBJ1-1,NA,TRBV6-6,CASSYVGTGPGSEAFF,TGTGCCAGCAGTTACGTAGGGACAGGACCTGGCTCTGAAGCTTTCTTT
TRBD1,TRBJ2-1,NA,TRBV5-1,CASNKGQGKSNEQFF,TGCGCCAGCAACAAGGGACAGGGGAAATCGAATGAGCAGTTCTTC
NA,TRBJ2-7,NA,TRBV6-1,CASMGVSSYEQYF,TGTGCCAGCATGGGAGTTTCCAGCTACGAGCAGTACTTC
TRBD2,TRBJ2-7,NA,TRBV13,CASSSRPSGGAEVYEQYF,TGTGCCAGCAGCAGCAGACCTAGCGGGGGGGCAGAAGTCTACGAGCAGTACTTC
NA,TRBJ2-1,NA,TRBV7-2,CASSVQGTHFRHNEQFF,TGTGCCAGCAGCGTCCAGGGTACCCACTTCCGTCACAATGAGCAGTTCTTC
TRBD1,TRBJ2-2,once,TRBV2,CASSGPRDRLFF,TGTGCCAGCAGTGGTCCCCGGGACAGGCTGTTTTTT
TRBD1,TRBJ1-4,few,TRBV19,CASKRGQVNEKLFF,TGTGCCAGTAAAAGGGGACAGGTGAATGAAAAACTGTTTTTT
TRBD1,TRBJ1-5,NA,TRBV19,CASTGTGGPQPQHF,TGTGCCAGTACCGGGACAGGGGGACCTCAGCCCCAGCATTTT
TRBD2,TRBJ2-3,NA,TRBV7-2,CASSPRGGSTNPDTQYF,TGTGCCAGCAGCCCCCGTGGCGGGAGTACTAATCCAGATACGCAGTATTTT
NA,TRBJ2-5,NA,TRBV9,CASSVEAGTQYF,TGTGCCAGCAGCGTAGAGGCGGGGACCCAGTACTTC
TRBD1,TRBJ1-5,few,TRBV7-8,CASSPFRGTGNSNQPQHF,TGTGCCAGCAGCCCCTTCCGAGGGACAGGAAATAGCAATCAGCCCCAGCATTTT
NA,TRBJ2-3,NA,TRBV7-2,CASSPGTSVDTQYF,TGTGCCAGCAGCCCCGGGACTTCGGTGGATACGCAGTATTTT
NA,TRBJ2-5,NA,TRBV7-2,CASSPLGSPETQYF,TGTGCCAGCAGCCCACTGGGCAGCCCAGAGACCCAGTACTTC
NA,TRBJ2-2,NA,TRBV18,CASSPGQGTGELFF,TGTGCCAGCTCACCAGGGCAGGGCACCGGGGAGCTGTTTTTT
TRBD1,TRBJ1-1,once,TRBV28,CASSLVEGASTEAFF,TGTGCCAGCAGTTTAGTCGAGGGGGCGTCAACTGAAGCTTTCTTT
TRBD2,TRBJ2-1,NA,TRBV7-3,CASSLTSGRRNEQFF,TGTGCCAGCAGCCTGACTAGCGGGAGGCGTAATGAGCAGTTCTTC
NA,TRBJ1-1,NA,TRBV9,CASSPPSGSAFF,TGTGCCAGCAGCCCCCCCTCCGGGTCGGCTTTCTTT